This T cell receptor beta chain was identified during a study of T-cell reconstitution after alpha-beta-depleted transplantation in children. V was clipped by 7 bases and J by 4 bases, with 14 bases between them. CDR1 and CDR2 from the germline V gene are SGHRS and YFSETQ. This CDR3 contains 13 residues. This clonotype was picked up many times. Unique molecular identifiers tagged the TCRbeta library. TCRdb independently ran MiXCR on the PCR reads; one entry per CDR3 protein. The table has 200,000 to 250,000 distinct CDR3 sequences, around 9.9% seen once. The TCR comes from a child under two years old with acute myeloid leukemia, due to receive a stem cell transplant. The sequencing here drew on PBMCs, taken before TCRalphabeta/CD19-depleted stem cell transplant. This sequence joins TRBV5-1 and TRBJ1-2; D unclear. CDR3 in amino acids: CASAWMAAYGYTF. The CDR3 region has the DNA TGCGCCAGCGCTTGGATGGCAGCCTATGGCTACACCTTC.